The source of this T cell receptor (beta chain) is a study of siplizumab effects on memory and regulatory T cells. Findings and caveats of the study: Roughly 80-97% of proliferating CD4+ or CD8+ clones defied assignment to a naive or memory phenotype. Controls showed an average of around 27% Treg-derived mappable alloreactive CD4+ clones, while siplizumab showed about 75%. Alloreactive sequences from unstimulated CD4+ memory cells fell significantly with siplizumab.

Unmatched junction bases numbered 4, after V lost 2 bases and J lost 4 bases. The CDR3 has 14 amino acids. Per germline, CDR1 SGHNT and CDR2 YYREEE (reference sequence). Assay used: immunoSEQ multiplex PCR; TCRdb lists only in-frame clones, some missing. Here the sample spans about 72,000 clones, roughly nine tenths being singletons. Details on this clone: The antigen remains unidentified.

The source of this sequence is a human donor in good health. Sequencing was done on a sample of CD8+ T cells sorted from blood. The rearrangement joins TRBV5-4 to TRBJ2-5, with TRBD2 matching 8 bases. The CDR3 DNA follows: TGTGCCAGCAGCTTAGCGGGAGTCTTAGAGACCCAGTACTTC. Residues: CASSLAGVLETQYF. The full variable domain, its missing parts supplied by reference TRBV5-4 and TRBJ2-5, is ETGVTQSPTHLIKTRGQQVTLRCSSQSGHNTVSWYQQALGQGPQFIFQYYREEENGRGNFPPRFSGLQFPNYSSELNVNALELDDSALYLCASSLAGVLETQYFGPGTRLLVL.